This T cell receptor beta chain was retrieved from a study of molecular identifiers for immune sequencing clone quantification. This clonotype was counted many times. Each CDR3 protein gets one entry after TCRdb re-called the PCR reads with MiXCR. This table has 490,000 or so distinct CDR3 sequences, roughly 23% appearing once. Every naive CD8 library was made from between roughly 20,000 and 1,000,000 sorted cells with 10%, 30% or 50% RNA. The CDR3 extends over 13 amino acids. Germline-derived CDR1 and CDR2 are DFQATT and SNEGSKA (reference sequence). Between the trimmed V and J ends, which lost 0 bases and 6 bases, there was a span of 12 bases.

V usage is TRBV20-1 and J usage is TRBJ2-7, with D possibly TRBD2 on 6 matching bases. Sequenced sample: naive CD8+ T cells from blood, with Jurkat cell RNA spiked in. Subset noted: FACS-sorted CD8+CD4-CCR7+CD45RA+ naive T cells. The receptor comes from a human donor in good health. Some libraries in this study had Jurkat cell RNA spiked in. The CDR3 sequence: CSARDRLAPEQYF. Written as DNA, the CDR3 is TGCAGTGCTAGAGATCGGCTAGCGCCCGAGCAGTACTTC.